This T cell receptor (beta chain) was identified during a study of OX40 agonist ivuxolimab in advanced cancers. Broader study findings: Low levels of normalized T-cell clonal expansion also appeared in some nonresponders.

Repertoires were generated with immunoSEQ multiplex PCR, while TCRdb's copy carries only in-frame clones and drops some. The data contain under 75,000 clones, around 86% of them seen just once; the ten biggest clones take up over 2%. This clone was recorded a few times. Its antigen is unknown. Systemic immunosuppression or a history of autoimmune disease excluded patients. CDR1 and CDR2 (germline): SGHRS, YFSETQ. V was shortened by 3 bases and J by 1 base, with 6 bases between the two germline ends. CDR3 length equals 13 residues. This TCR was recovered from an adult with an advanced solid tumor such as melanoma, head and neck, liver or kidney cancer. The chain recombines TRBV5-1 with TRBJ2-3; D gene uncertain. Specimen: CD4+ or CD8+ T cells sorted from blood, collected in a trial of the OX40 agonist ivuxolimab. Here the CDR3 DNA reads TGCGCCAGCAGCTCTGGGGGCACAGATACGCAGTATTTT. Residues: CASSSGGTDTQYF.